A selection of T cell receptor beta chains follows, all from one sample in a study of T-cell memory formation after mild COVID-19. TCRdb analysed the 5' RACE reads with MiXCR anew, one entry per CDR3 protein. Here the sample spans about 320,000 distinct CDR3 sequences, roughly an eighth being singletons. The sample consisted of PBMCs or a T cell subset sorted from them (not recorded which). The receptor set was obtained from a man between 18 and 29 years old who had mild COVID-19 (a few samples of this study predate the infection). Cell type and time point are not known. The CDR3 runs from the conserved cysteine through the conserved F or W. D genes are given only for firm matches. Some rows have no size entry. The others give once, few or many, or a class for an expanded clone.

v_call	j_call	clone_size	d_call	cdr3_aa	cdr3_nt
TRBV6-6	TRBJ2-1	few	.	CASSNSAAEQFF	TGTGCCAGCAGCAATTCCGCCGCTGAGCAGTTCTTC
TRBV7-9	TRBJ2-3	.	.	CASSLVTNTDTQYF	TGTGCCAGCAGCTTAGTCACAAACACAGATACGCAGTATTTT
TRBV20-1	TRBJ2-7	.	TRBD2	CSARASGGAIEQYF	TGCAGTGCTAGAGCTAGCGGGGGGGCGATCGAGCAGTACTTC
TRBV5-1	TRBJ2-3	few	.	CASSAGHTSTDTQYF	TGCGCCAGCAGTGCGGGGCATACTAGCACAGATACGCAGTATTTT
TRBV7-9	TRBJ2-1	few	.	CASSRDLSYNEQFF	TGTGCCAGCAGCCGGGACTTATCCTACAATGAGCAGTTCTTC
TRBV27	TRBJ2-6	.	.	CASLDRFLVGRSGANVLTF	TGTGCCAGCCTAGACAGGTTCCTAGTGGGCCGTTCTGGGGCCAACGTCCTGACTTTC
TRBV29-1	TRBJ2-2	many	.	CSAPRGDTGELFF	TGCAGCGCCCCAAGGGGGGACACCGGGGAGCTGTTTTTT
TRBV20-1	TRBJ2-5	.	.	CSLWWGETQYF	TGCAGCCTTTGGTGGGGAGAGACCCAGTACTTC
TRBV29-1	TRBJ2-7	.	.	CSVEDEAGSSYEQYF	TGCAGCGTTGAAGATGAGGCGGGGAGCTCCTACGAGCAGTACTTC
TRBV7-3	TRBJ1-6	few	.	CASSLNGRLMSPLHF	TGTGCCAGCAGCTTAAATGGGCGCTTGATGTCACCCCTCCACTTT
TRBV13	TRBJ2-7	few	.	CASSFDRNPYEQYF	TGTGCCAGCAGCTTCGACAGGAACCCCTACGAGCAGTACTTC
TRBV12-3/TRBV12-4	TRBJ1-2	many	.	CASSPGDYGYTF	TGTGCCAGCAGCCCAGGGGACTATGGCTACACCTTC
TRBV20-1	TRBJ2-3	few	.	CSARTRLKDLSDTQYF	TGCAGTGCTAGGACCCGTTTGAAGGATCTATCAGATACGCAGTATTTT
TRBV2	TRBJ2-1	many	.	CASKRLAEVQFF	TGTGCCAGCAAGAGGCTAGCCGAAGTGCAGTTCTTC
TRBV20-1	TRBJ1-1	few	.	CSARDNFF	TGCAGTGCTAGAGATAATTTCTTT
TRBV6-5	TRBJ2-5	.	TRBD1	CASKPGQGWETQYF	TGTGCCAGCAAACCGGGACAGGGGTGGGAGACCCAGTACTTC
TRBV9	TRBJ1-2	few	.	CASSGSGGSYLNYGYTF	TGTGCCAGCAGCGGTTCCGGGGGTAGCTATTTGAACTATGGCTACACCTTC
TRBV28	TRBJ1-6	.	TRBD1	CASRTPKTGLTPLHF	TGTGCCAGCAGAACTCCGAAGACAGGGTTAACACCCCTCCACTTT
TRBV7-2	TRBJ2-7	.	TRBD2	CASSSPPGLAAAAYEQYF	TGTGCCAGCAGCTCACCTCCGGGACTAGCGGCGGCGGCCTACGAGCAGTACTTC
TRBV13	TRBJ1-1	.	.	CASGARQQWEAFF	TGTGCCAGCGGCGCCCGCCAGCAATGGGAAGCTTTCTTT
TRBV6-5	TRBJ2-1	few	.	CASSSGGSGGEFF	TGTGCCAGCAGTTCCGGCGGGTCAGGGGGGGAGTTCTTC
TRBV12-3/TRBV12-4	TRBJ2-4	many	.	CASSLGERDIQYF	TGTGCCAGCAGTTTGGGGGAGAGAGACATTCAGTACTTC